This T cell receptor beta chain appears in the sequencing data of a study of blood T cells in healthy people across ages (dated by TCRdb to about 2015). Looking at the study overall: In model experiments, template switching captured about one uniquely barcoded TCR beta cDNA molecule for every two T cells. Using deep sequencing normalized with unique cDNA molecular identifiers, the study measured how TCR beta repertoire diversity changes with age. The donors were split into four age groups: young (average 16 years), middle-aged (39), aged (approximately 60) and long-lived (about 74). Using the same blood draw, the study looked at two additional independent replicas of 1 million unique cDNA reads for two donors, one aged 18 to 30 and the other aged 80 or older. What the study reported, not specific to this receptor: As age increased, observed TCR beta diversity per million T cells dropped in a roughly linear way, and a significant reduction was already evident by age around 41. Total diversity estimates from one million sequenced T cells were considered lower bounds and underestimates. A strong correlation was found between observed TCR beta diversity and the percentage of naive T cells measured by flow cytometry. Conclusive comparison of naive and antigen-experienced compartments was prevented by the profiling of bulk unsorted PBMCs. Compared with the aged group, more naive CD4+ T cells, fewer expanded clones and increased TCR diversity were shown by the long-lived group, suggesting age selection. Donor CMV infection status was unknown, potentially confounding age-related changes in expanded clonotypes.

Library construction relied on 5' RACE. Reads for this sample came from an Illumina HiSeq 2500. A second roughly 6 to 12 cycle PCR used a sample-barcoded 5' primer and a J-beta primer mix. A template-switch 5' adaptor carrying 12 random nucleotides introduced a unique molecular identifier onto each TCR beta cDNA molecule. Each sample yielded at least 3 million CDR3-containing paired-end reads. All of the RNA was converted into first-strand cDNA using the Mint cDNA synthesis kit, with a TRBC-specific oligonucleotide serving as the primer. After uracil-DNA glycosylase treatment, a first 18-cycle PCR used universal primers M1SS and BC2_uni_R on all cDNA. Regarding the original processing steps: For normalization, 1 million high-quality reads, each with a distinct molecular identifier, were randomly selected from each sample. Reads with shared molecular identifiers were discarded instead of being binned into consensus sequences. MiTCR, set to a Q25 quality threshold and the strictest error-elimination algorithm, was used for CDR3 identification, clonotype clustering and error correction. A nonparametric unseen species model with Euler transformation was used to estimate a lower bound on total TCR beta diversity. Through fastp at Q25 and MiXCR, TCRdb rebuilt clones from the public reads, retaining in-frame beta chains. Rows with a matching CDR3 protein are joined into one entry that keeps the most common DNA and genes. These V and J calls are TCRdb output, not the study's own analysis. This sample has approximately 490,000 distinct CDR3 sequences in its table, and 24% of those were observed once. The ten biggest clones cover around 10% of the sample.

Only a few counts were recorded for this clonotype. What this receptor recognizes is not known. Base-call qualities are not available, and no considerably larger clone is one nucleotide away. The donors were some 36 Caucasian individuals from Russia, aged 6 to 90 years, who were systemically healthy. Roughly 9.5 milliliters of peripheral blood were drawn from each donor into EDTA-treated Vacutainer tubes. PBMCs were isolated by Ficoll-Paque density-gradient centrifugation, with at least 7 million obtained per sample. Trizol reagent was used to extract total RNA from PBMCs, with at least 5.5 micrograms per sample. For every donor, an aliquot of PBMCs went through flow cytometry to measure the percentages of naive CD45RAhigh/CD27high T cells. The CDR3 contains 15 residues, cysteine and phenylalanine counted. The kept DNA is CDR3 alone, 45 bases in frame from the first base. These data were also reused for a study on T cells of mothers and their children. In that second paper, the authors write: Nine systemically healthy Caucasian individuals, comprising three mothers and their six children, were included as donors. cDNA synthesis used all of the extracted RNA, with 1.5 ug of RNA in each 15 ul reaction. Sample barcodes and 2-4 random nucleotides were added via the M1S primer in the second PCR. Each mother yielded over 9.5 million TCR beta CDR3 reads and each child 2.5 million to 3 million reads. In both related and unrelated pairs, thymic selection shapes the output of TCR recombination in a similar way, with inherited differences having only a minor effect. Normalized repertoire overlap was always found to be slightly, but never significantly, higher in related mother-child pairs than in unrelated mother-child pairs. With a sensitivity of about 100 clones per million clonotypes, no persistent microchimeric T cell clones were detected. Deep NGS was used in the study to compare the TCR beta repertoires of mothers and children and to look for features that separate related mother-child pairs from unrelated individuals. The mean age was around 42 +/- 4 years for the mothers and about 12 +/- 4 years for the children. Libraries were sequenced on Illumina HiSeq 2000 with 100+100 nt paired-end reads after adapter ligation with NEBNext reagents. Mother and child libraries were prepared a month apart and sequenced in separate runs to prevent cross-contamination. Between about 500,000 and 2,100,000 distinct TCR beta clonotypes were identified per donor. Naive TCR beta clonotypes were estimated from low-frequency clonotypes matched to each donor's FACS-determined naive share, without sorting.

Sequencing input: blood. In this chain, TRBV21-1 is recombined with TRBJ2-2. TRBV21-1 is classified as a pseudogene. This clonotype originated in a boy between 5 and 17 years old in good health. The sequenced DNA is TGTGCCAGCAGCGTAAATTGGGGTATCACCGGGGAGCTGTTTTTT. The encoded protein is CASSVNWGITGELFF.